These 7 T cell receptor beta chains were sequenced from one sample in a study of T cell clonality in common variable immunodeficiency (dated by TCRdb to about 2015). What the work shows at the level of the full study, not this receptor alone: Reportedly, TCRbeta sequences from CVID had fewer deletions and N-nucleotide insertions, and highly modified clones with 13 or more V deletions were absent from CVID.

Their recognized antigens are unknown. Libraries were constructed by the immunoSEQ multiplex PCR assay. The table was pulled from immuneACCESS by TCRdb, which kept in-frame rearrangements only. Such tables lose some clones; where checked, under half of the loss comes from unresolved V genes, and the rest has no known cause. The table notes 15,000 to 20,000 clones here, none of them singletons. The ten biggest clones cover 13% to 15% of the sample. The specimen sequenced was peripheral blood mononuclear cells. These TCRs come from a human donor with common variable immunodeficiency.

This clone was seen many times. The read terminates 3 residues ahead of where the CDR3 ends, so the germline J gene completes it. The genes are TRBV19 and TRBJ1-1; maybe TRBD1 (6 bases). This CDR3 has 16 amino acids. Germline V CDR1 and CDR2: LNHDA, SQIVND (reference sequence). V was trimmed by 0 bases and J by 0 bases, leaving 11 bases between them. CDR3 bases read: TGTGCCAGTAGTATAGATTGGGGGCACATGAACACTGAA. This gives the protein CASSIDWGHMNTE. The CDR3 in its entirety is CASSIDWGHMNTEAFF.

The sequenced CDR3 bases are TGTGCCAGCTCACCACAGGGGAGTGGGGCCAACGTC. It encodes CASSPQGSGANV. The entire CDR3 reads CASSPQGSGANVLTF. The chain carries TRBV18 and TRBJ2-6; D tentatively fits TRBD1 or TRBD2 (5 bases each). The read ends 3 residues early relative to the CDR3; the germline J gene fills the gap. The germline CDR1 and CDR2 sequences are KGHSH and LQKENI. The CDR3 runs 15 residues. Trimming cost V 1 base and J 3 bases, with 7 bases left between them.

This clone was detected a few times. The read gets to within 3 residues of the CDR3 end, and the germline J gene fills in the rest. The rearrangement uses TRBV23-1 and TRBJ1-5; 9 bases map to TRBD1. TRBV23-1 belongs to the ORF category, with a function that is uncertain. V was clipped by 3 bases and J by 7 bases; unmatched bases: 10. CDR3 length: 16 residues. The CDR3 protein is CASSHPGQGAGQPQHF. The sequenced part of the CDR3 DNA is TGCGCCAGCAGTCACCCGGGACAGGGAGCGGGACAGCCC.

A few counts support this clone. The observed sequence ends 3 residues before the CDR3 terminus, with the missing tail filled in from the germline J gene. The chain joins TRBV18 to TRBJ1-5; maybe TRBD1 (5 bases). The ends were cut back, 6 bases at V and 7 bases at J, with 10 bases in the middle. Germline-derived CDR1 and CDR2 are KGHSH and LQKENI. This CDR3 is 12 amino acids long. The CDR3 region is CASSPGGQPQHF. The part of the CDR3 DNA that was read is TGTGCCAGCTCCCCGGGGGGACAGCCC.

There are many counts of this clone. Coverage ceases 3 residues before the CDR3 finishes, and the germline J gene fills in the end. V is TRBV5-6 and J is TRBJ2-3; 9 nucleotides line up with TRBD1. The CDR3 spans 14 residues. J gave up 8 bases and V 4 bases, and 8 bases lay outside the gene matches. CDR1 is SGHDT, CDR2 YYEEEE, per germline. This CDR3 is CASSLGQGIGTQYF. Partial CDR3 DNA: TGTGCCAGCAGCCTGGGACAGGGAATCGGTACG.

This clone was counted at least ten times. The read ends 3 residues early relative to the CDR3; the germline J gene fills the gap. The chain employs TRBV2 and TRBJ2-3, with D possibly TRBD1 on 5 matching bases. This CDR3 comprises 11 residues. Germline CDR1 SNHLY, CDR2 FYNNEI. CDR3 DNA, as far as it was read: TGTGCCAGCATGTTCCAGGGTCCG. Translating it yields CASMFQGP. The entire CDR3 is CASMFQGPQYF. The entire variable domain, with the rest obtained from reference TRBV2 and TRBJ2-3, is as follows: EPEVTQTPSHQVTQMGQEVILRCVPISNHLYFYWYRQILGQKVEFLVSFYNNEISEKSEIFDDQFSVERPDGSNFTLKIRSTKLEDSAMYFCASMFQGPQYFGPGTRLTVL.

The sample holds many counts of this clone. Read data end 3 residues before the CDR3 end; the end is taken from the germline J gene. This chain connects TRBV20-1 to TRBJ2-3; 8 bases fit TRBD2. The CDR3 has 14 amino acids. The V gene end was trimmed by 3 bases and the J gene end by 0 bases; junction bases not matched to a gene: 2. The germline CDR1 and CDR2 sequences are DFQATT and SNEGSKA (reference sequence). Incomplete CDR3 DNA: TGCAGTGCTAGGCGGGGGGCTAGCACAGATACG. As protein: CSARRGASTDT. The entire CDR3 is CSARRGASTDTQYF.